Presented here are 27 T cell receptor beta chains from one specimen sequenced in a study of blood T cell repertoires in COVID-19. Only in-frame clones appear in the TCRdb table, and some are missing; sequencing was by immunoSEQ multiplex PCR. In the table there are around 200,000 clones, 70% to 90% of which are singletons. The sequenced material came from peripheral blood. All receptors come from a human donor with active or convalescent COVID-19. The donor label of this sample is uncertain.

V usage is TRBV19 and J usage is TRBJ2-7; 8 nucleotides line up with TRBD1. The CDR3 loop spans 15 amino acids. The trim removed 1 base at V and 0 bases at J, leaving 2 bases unmatched. CDR1 LNHDA and CDR2 SQIVND come from the germline V gene (reference sequence). The CDR3 DNA sequence: TGTGCCAGTAGTATAGGGACAGGGATCTCCTACGAGCAGTACTTC. Its protein product is CASSIGTGISYEQYF.

This chain links TRBV5-4 with TRBJ2-6, with TRBD1 matching 7 bases. The CDR3 contains 16 residues. The ends lost 4 bases at V and 0 bases at J; junction bases unmatched: 4. The V gene's germline CDR1 is SGHNT and CDR2 YYREEE (reference sequence). The CDR3 here is CASSPGQSSGANVLTF. CDR3 nucleotides: TGTGCCAGCAGCCCGGGACAGAGCTCTGGGGCCAACGTCCTGACTTTC.

J is TRBJ2-1 and V is TRBV24-1; weak D call: TRBD1 (6 bases). CDR1 and CDR2 from the germline V gene are KGHDR and SFDVKD. This CDR3 spans 16 amino acids. Deletions cut 5 bases from V and 7 bases from J, with 20 bases between. The CDR3 here is CATSGPTDRSVNEQFF. The DNA for the CDR3 is TGTGCCACCAGTGGTCCAACCGACAGGTCGGTGAATGAGCAGTTCTTC.

This rearrangement joins TRBV5-1 to TRBJ1-2, with TRBD1 matching over 9 bases. Germline loops: CDR1 SGHRS, CDR2 YFSETQ. The J segment lost 7 bases and the V segment lost 4 bases, leaving 11 bases of the junction unmatched. This CDR3 is 15 amino acids long. CDR3 bases: TGCGCCAGCAGCCCTCGAACAGGGGGCGGGAGTGGCTACACCTTC. Protein product: CASSPRTGGGSGYTF.

V is TRBV3-1 (or the pseudogene TRBV3-2) and J is TRBJ2-6, with TRBD2 matching 11 bases. The V gene end was trimmed by 0 bases and the J gene end by 3 bases; junction bases not matched to a gene: 7. Germline-derived CDR1 and CDR2 are LGHDT and YNNKEL (reference sequence). The CDR3 consists of 19 residues. The CDR3 sequence is CASSQDTSGSSGGANVLTF. CDR3 bases: TGTGCCAGCAGCCAAGATACTAGCGGGAGCTCGGGTGGGGCCAACGTCCTGACTTTC.

The chain is built from TRBV4-2 and TRBJ2-7, with a possible D match to TRBD2 (5 bases). CDR3 size: 12 residues. Germline assignment: CDR1 LGHNA and CDR2 YNFKEQ. V lost 1 base, J lost 4 bases, and 5 bases lay in between. CDR3 bases: TGTGCCAGCAGCCAAGCGGGATACGAGCAGTACTTC. Translation gives CASSQAGYEQYF.

The chain employs TRBV11-2 and TRBJ2-7; D not resolved. With 4 bases removed from V and 6 bases from J, the gap between germline ends came to 16 bases. Germline V gives CDR1 SGHAT, CDR2 FQNNGV. CDR3 length equals 14 residues. CDR3 sequence (DNA): TGTGCCAGCAGCTCCGGTGGGCCGGTCGGCGAGCAGTACTTC. Translating gives CASSSGGPVGEQYF.

This chain joins TRBV19 and TRBJ2-2; 7 positions match TRBD1. Germline V lookup: CDR1 LNHDA, CDR2 SQIVND (reference sequence). This CDR3 spans 16 amino acids. V dropped 2 bases and J dropped 3; count of bases not matched to a gene: 6. DNA of the CDR3: TGTGCCAGTAGTATAAGCAGGGGGACCGACACCGGGGAGCTGTTTTTT. Translating it yields CASSISRGTDTGELFF.

This chain links TRBV6-5 with TRBJ1-6; TRBD1 agrees at 8 bases. The CDR3 length is 14 residues. Germline V gene data show CDR1 as MNHEY and CDR2 as SVGAGI. V was pared by 0 bases and J by 10 bases, with 2 bases of the junction left unmatched. The DNA of the CDR3 is TGTGCCAGCAGTTACTCGGGACAGGCCTCACCCCTCCACTTT. It specifies CASSYSGQASPLHF.

This chain joins TRBV5-1 and TRBJ2-1; 7 positions agree with TRBD1. Trimming removed 4 bases from V and 8 bases from J; junction bases left unmatched: 15. Looked up from germline, CDR1 is SGHRS and CDR2 is YFSETQ. CDR3 length: 16 residues. CDR3 sequence reads: CASSPRSTGRTDEQFF. The CDR3 DNA reads TGCGCCAGCAGCCCACGATCGACAGGGAGAACGGATGAGCAGTTCTTC.

The chain has TRBV19 and TRBJ1-3; a possible D gene is TRBD1 (6 bases). CDR3 length: 14 amino acids. Trimming left V 6 bases short and J 1 base short, with 10 bases between. Germline lookup yields CDR1 LNHDA and CDR2 SQIVND (reference sequence). CDR3 protein: CASRRQGSGNTIYF. CDR3 in DNA: TGTGCCAGTAGACGGCAGGGGTCTGGAAACACCATATATTTT.

This chain connects TRBV2 to TRBJ1-2; D gene uncertain. Germline values: CDR1 SNHLY, CDR2 FYNNEI. The CDR3 is 13 residues long. Trimming left V 6 bases short and J 0 bases short, with 8 bases between. The CDR3 DNA reads TGTGCCAGCAGCCTAGATACTAACTATGGCTACACCTTC. Amino acids: CASSLDTNYGYTF.

This chain connects TRBV5-4 to TRBJ2-2; no clear D gene. Trimming took 4 bases from V and 4 from J, leaving 5 bases between them. Germline V gene lookup returns CDR1 SGHNT and CDR2 YYREEE (reference sequence). This CDR3 is 12 amino acids long. The CDR3 is CASSPSTGELFF. For the CDR3, the DNA is TGTGCCAGCAGCCCGTCCACCGGGGAGCTGTTTTTT. Full variable domain (outside the CDR3, taken from reference TRBV5-4 and TRBJ2-2): ETGVTQSPTHLIKTRGQQVTLRCSSQSGHNTVSWYQQALGQGPQFIFQYYREEENGRGNFPPRFSGLQFPNYSSELNVNALELDDSALYLCASSPSTGELFFGEGSRLTVL.

This clone was detected once. This sequence joins TRBV7-6 and TRBJ1-5, with 7 positions matching TRBD1. Trimming removed 4 bases from V and 7 bases from J; junction bases left unmatched: 10. Germline V lookup: CDR1 SGHVS, CDR2 FNYEAQ. This CDR3 spans 15 amino acids. The CDR3, as DNA: TGTGCCAGCAGCTCGTACGGACAGGCAGGACAGCCCCAGCATTTT. The encoded protein is CASSSYGQAGQPQHF. The full variable domain, with the rest looked up from reference TRBV7-6 and TRBJ1-5, is GAGVSQSPRYKVTKRGQDVALRCDPISGHVSLYWYRQALGQGPEFLTYFNYEAQQDKSGLPNDRFSAERPEGSISTLTIQRTEQRDSAMYRCASSSYGQAGQPQHFGDGTRLSIL.

The CDR3 region is CASIPGGSGRMAEQFF. CDR3 nucleotides: TGTGCCAGCATCCCGGGGGGTAGCGGGAGGATGGCTGAGCAGTTCTTC. V usage is TRBV5-4 and J usage is TRBJ2-1; TRBD2 agrees at 10 bases. The trim removed 6 bases at V and 9 bases at J, leaving 15 bases unmatched. Germline loops: CDR1 SGHNT, CDR2 YYREEE (reference sequence). The CDR3 sequence is 16 residues long.

The V gene is TRBV10-1, the J gene TRBJ2-1; the match to TRBD2 covers 9 bases. V trimming: 3 bases; J trimming: 6 bases; junction bases outside the gene matches: 9. Germline V gene lookup returns CDR1 WNHNN and CDR2 SYGVQD (reference sequence). The CDR3 has 16 amino acids. The CDR3 sequence is CASSDRSGRPINEQFF. In DNA form, the CDR3 reads TGCGCCAGCAGTGATCGGAGCGGGAGGCCTATCAATGAGCAGTTCTTC.

This chain links TRBV9 with TRBJ2-5, with D maybe TRBD2 (6 bases). Germline V gives CDR1 SGDLS, CDR2 YYNGEE. V lost 0 bases to trimming and J lost 2 bases, with 8 bases between them. The CDR3 consists of 14 residues. The CDR3 protein is CASSVGGLQETQYF. The CDR3 nucleotides are TGTGCCAGCAGCGTAGGGGGACTTCAAGAGACCCAGTACTTC.

V gene TRBV28 combines with J gene TRBJ1-1, with 11 bases that match TRBD1. V lost 8 bases to trimming and J lost 11 bases; unmatched junction nucleotides: 13. The CDR3 sequence is 14 residues long. CDR1 is MDHEN and CDR2 is SYDVKM in the germline V gene. The CDR3 protein is CASGGTGGLRGAFF. The CDR3 bases are TGTGCCAGCGGCGGGACAGGGGGTCTCCGAGGGGCTTTCTTT. The full variable domain, with the rest looked up from reference TRBV28 and TRBJ1-1, is DVKVTQSSRYLVKRTGEKVFLECVQDMDHENMFWYRQDPGLGLRLIYFSYDVKMKEKGDIPEGYSVSREKKERFSLILESASTNQTSMYLCASGGTGGLRGAFFGQGTRLTVV.

The chain is built from TRBV2 and TRBJ1-2; D remains ambiguous. The V gene's germline CDR1 is SNHLY and CDR2 FYNNEI. The germline V and J ends were trimmed by 10 bases and 8 bases, with 8 bases remaining between them. CDR3 length: 9 residues. The CDR3 loop reads CAIRGGYTF. The CDR3 DNA is TGTGCCATCCGAGGGGGCTACACCTTC.

The chain carries TRBV11-3 and TRBJ2-3, with 11 bases identical to TRBD2. V trimming: 5 bases; J trimming: 4 bases; junction bases outside the gene matches: 17. CDR1 and CDR2 (germline): SGHNT, YENEEA. This CDR3 comprises 19 residues. As DNA, the CDR3 is TGTGCCAGCAGCCCAAAGCTCGGGGTAGGGACTAGCGGCCCAGATACGCAGTATTTT. This encodes CASSPKLGVGTSGPDTQYF.

J is TRBJ1-1 and V is TRBV3-1 (or the pseudogene TRBV3-2); D is undetermined. This CDR3 contains 13 residues. Germline lookup yields CDR1 LGHDT and CDR2 YNNKEL (reference sequence). V was clipped by 0 bases and J by 10 bases, with 12 bases between them. The CDR3: CASSQEGGYGAFF. CDR3 nucleotides: TGTGCCAGCAGCCAAGAAGGAGGGTATGGAGCTTTCTTT.

This chain uses TRBV5-6 with TRBJ2-5, with 8 bases identical to TRBD1. The V segment lost 0 bases and the J segment 4 bases; nucleotides outside the gene matches: 2. CDR3 size: 14 residues. CDR1 is SGHDT and CDR2 is YYEEEE in the germline V gene. CDR3 sequence: CASSLEQGVETQYF. CDR3 bases: TGTGCCAGCAGCTTGGAACAGGGGGTAGAGACCCAGTACTTC.

The gene calls are TRBV6-5 and TRBJ1-1; no clear D. Germline V gives CDR1 MNHEY, CDR2 SVGAGI. The CDR3 is 13 residues long. The ends were cut back, 2 bases at V and 4 bases at J, with 8 bases in the middle. CDR3 DNA sequence: TGTGCCAGCAGTTACGTACGGTCCACTGAAGCTTTCTTT. Translating it yields CASSYVRSTEAFF.

This clone has a single count. The chain uses TRBV19 and TRBJ2-7; 10 bases are a match to TRBD2. CDR1 is LNHDA and CDR2 is SQIVND in the germline V gene (reference sequence). CDR3 length: 15 residues. Losses at the gene ends were 7 bases for V and 3 bases for J; bases not matched to a gene: 9. The CDR3, as DNA: TGTGCCAGTACTAAGGCACTAGCGGGGAACTACGAGCAGTACTTC. Translation: CASTKALAGNYEQYF.

This clone showed up many times. This chain links TRBV11-3 with TRBJ2-3; the D is unclear. Germline CDR1 is SGHNT and CDR2 is YENEEA. There are 14 residues in the CDR3. The V gene lost 1 base and the J gene lost 4 bases, with 9 bases spanning the gap. CDR3 bases: TGTGCCAGCAGCTTAGGTACTTTCGCAGATACGCAGTATTTT. Translated: CASSLGTFADTQYF. The full variable domain, rest sourced from reference TRBV11-3 and TRBJ2-3, is EAGVVQSPRYKIIEKKQPVAFWCNPISGHNTLYWYLQNLGQGPELLIRYENEEAVDDSQLPKDRFSAERLKGVDSTLKIQPAELGDSAVYLCASSLGTFADTQYFGPGTRLTVL.

The chain combines TRBV3-1 (or the pseudogene TRBV3-2) with TRBJ2-5; 15 bases match TRBD2. The V segment lost 4 bases and the J segment 4 bases; nucleotides outside the gene matches: 4. Germline CDR1 and CDR2: LGHDT and YNNKEL (reference sequence). There are 16 residues in the CDR3. The DNA of the CDR3 is TGTGCCAGCAGCCTCATGGGACTAGCGGGAGGAGAGACCCAGTACTTC. This gives the protein CASSLMGLAGGETQYF.

V usage is TRBV5-1 and J usage is TRBJ2-2; D not certain. This CDR3 region has 12 residues. The V end was cut by 7 bases, the J end by 7 bases, with 11 bases between. The germline gives CDR1 SGHRS, CDR2 YFSETQ. The CDR3 region is CASLITDGELFF. The DNA for the CDR3 is TGCGCCAGCCTAATAACCGACGGGGAGCTGTTTTTT.